The 23 T cell receptor beta chains below come from one sample, sequenced in a study of T cell clonality in common variable immunodeficiency. The repertoire was sequenced with immunoSEQ multiplex PCR; TCRdb's copy has only in-frame clones and lacks some. This table holds about 41,000 clones with no singletons; the top ten claim about 1.3%. Sequencing was carried out using peripheral blood mononuclear cells. The origin of the receptors is a person between 18 and 69 years old in good health.

This clone occurred many times. The CDR3 end lies 3 residues beyond the end of the read and is filled in from the germline J gene. The rearrangement joins TRBV20-1 to TRBJ1-5; no firm D call. Germline lookup yields CDR1 DFQATT and CDR2 SNEGSKA (reference sequence). V lost 0 bases and J lost 3, with 12 bases in between. This CDR3 region has 15 residues. Partial CDR3 DNA: TGCAGTGCTAGAGAGGCAGGTATAACCAATCAGCCC. It encodes CSAREAGITNQP. The complete CDR3 sequence is CSAREAGITNQPQHF.

At least ten counts were recorded for this clone. Sequencing ends 3 residues short of the CDR3 end; the germline J gene provides the rest. The chain joins TRBV6-1 to TRBJ2-2, with 11 bases identical to TRBD2. CDR3 length: 18 amino acids. V lost 2 bases, J lost 2 bases, and 7 bases stayed unmatched. CDR1 is MNHNS and CDR2 is SASEGT in the germline V gene. The sequenced CDR3 bases are TGTGCCAGCAGTGAAACGAGACTAGCGGGGCGAAACACCGGGGAG. Its translation is CASSETRLAGRNTGE. The full CDR3 protein is CASSETRLAGRNTGELFF.

This clone was counted at least ten times. The read finishes 3 residues shy of the CDR3 end, and the germline J gene is used to complete it. The chain carries TRBV20-1 and TRBJ2-2, with 7 positions matching TRBD1. Trimming took 0 bases from V and 8 from J; bases not matched to a gene: 9. The germline gives CDR1 DFQATT, CDR2 SNEGSKA (reference sequence). The CDR3 sequence is 15 residues long. CDR3 DNA (partial): TGCAGTGCTAGAGATCGCAACAGGGGTATGGGGGAG. Amino acid sequence: CSARDRNRGMGE. The complete CDR3 reads CSARDRNRGMGELFF.

The table lists this clone with a few counts. Coverage ceases 3 residues before the CDR3 finishes, and the germline J gene fills in the end. The chain has TRBV19 and TRBJ1-5, with TRBD1 matching over 9 bases. CDR1 and CDR2 (germline): LNHDA, SQIVND (reference sequence). The CDR3 covers 19 residues. Germline trimming cut 1 base from V and 1 base from J; bases unmatched to any gene: 11. CDR3 region: CASSIGAGQGILSNQPQHF. The covered CDR3 bases are TGTGCCAGTAGTATAGGCGCCGGACAGGGGATATTAAGCAATCAGCCC.

In its sample, this clone was seen many times. Read data end 3 residues before the CDR3 end; the end is taken from the germline J gene. This chain uses TRBV29-1 with TRBJ2-1, with D possibly TRBD2 on 6 matching bases. V dropped 4 bases and J dropped 6 bases, with 13 bases sitting between them. This CDR3 is 13 amino acids long. CDR1 is SQVTM and CDR2 is ANQGSEA in the germline V gene. Here the CDR3 reads CSVVEGLGNEQFF. CDR3 DNA, as far as it was read: TGCAGCGTTGTGGAGGGGCTTGGCAATGAG.

This clone was found many times. The sequence runs out 3 residues before the end of the CDR3; the remainder is reconstructed from the germline J gene. The chain combines TRBV7-9 with TRBJ2-3, with no clear D. Trimming took off 4 bases at V and 2 bases at J, with 4 bases between the two ends. Germline V gene sequence: CDR1 SEHNR, CDR2 FQNEAQ (reference sequence). The CDR3 loop spans 12 amino acids. The sequenced CDR3 bases are TGTGCCAGCAGCTCAATCACAGATACG. Translation: CASSSITDT. The CDR3 in full is CASSSITDTQYF.

This clone was observed many times. The CDR3 extends 3 residues past the end of the read, so its final part is completed from the germline J gene. The V gene is TRBV6-2 or TRBV6-3, the J gene TRBJ2-2, with D possibly matching TRBD1 (5 bases). Germline V gene sequence: CDR1 MNHEY, CDR2 SVGEGT. V gave up 4 bases and J gave up 4 bases, with 16 bases separating them. The CDR3 contains 16 residues. The CDR3 sequence is CASSSNWGPSTGELFF. The part of the CDR3 DNA that was read is TGTGCCAGCAGTTCGAACTGGGGCCCAAGCACCGGGGAG.

Remarks on this clone: The CDR3 end falls 3 residues outside the read, so it is completed with the germline J gene. This chain uses TRBV6-1 with TRBJ2-1; maybe TRBD2 (6 bases). Germline V gene sequence: CDR1 MNHNS, CDR2 SASEGT. Trimming took off 3 bases at V and 9 bases at J, with 18 bases between the two ends. The CDR3 has 15 amino acids. The sequenced part of the CDR3 DNA is TGTGCCAGCAGTGAGGTCGTGGGGGGACGAGGTGAG. Residues: CASSEVVGGRGE. The complete CDR3 reads CASSEVVGGRGEQFF.

This clone was seen many times. The sequenced CDR3 bases are TGTGCCAGTTCCGCGCGGCTAAGCTCCTACAATGAG. Protein product: CASSARLSSYNE. From start to end, the CDR3 is CASSARLSSYNEQFF. The gene calls are TRBV28 and TRBJ2-1; D not resolved. The observed sequence ends 3 residues before the CDR3 terminus, with the missing tail filled in from the germline J gene. Germline loops: CDR1 MDHEN, CDR2 SYDVKM. The CDR3 is made up of 15 amino acids. Between the trimmed V and J ends, which lost 9 bases and 0 bases, there was a span of 15 bases.

This clone was counted ten times or more. The read finishes 3 residues shy of the CDR3 end, and the germline J gene is used to complete it. The chain links TRBV2 to TRBJ2-3; D gene ambiguous. Trimming took off 4 bases at V and 4 bases at J, with 12 bases between the two ends. Per the germline V gene, CDR1 is SNHLY and CDR2 is FYNNEI. This CDR3 comprises 14 residues. Here the CDR3 reads CASSVARSSDTQYF. The DNA read from the CDR3 is TGTGCCAGCAGTGTGGCTAGATCATCAGATACG.

This clone was seen repeatedly, ten times or more. The read stops 3 residues short of the end of the CDR3; the missing end is completed from the germline J gene. The V call is TRBV29-1, the J call TRBJ2-4, with D perhaps TRBD2 (5 bases). Germline CDR1 is SQVTM and CDR2 is ANQGSEA. V was cut by 4 bases and J by 8 bases, with 9 bases left in between. The CDR3 is 11 amino acids. The covered CDR3 bases are TGCAGCGTTGCTCGGGGTGACATT. It is translated as CSVARGDI. The CDR3 in full is CSVARGDIQYF.

This clone was recorded a few times. The observed sequence ends 3 residues before the CDR3 terminus, with the missing tail filled in from the germline J gene. J is TRBJ1-4 and V is TRBV19, with D possibly being TRBD1 (5 bases). Germline CDR1 LNHDA, CDR2 SQIVND (reference sequence). The CDR3 has 13 amino acids. The CDR3 here is CSFMDTQNEKLFF. The sequenced CDR3 bases are TGTTCCTTCATGGACACCCAGAATGAAAAA.

This clone was detected many times. The CDR3 extends 3 residues past the end of the read, so its final part is completed from the germline J gene. The J gene is TRBJ1-4, the V gene TRBV5-5, with a possible D match to TRBD1 (5 bases). Germline CDR1 reads SGHKS; CDR2 reads YYEKEE (reference sequence). This CDR3 spans 15 amino acids. V was shortened by 0 bases and J by 5 bases, with 11 bases between the two germline ends. Here the CDR3 reads CASSLGAGGNEKLFF. The DNA read from the CDR3 is TGTGCCAGCAGCTTGGGCGCCGGGGGGAATGAAAAA. The full variable domain, with the rest looked up from reference TRBV5-5 and TRBJ1-4, is DAGVTQSPTHLIKTRGQQVTLRCSPISGHKSVSWYQQVLGQGPQFIFQYYEKEERGRGNFPDRFSARQFPNYSSELNVNALLLGDSALYLCASSLGAGGNEKLFFGSGTQLSVL.

This clone has a count of ten or more. The CDR3 is cut off 3 residues early in the read; its end comes from the germline J gene. The rearrangement uses TRBV3-1 (or the pseudogene TRBV3-2) and TRBJ2-3, with TRBD2 matching over 13 bases. V lost 0 bases to trimming and J lost 7 bases; unmatched junction nucleotides: 7. The germline gives CDR1 LGHDT, CDR2 YNNKEL (reference sequence). This CDR3 region has 17 residues. The sequenced part of the CDR3 DNA is TGTGCCAGCAGCCAAGATGCAACTAGCGGGAGGGCACATACG. Its translation: CASSQDATSGRAHT. The whole CDR3 reads CASSQDATSGRAHTQYF.

This clone occurred many times. The sequenced part of the CDR3 DNA is TGTGCCAGCAGACTCGGACTGGGTAATTCACCC. Translating gives CASRLGLGNSP. The entire CDR3 is CASRLGLGNSPLHF. J is TRBJ1-6 and V is TRBV6-2 or TRBV6-3, with D unclear. The read ends 3 residues before the CDR3 terminus; that terminus is restored from the germline J gene. Between the trimmed V and J ends, which lost 6 bases and 6 bases, there was a span of 12 bases. Germline V CDR1 and CDR2: MNHEY, SVGEGT. The CDR3 has 14 residues.

The sample holds many counts of this clone. The CDR3 reads CASSLGQGGGKSPLHF. The CDR3 bases that were read are TGCGCCAGCAGCCTGGGGCAGGGAGGAGGAAAGTCACCC. The chain joins TRBV5-1 to TRBJ1-6, with D perhaps matching TRBD1 (5 bases). Read sequence stops 3 residues before the CDR3 end, and the germline J gene provides the missing end. The CDR3 is 16 residues long. V lost 4 bases and J lost 10, with 21 bases in between. CDR1 is SGHRS and CDR2 is YFSETQ in the germline V gene.

This clone was counted many times. CDR3 bases read: TGTGCCATCAGTGAGTCGAAGGACATCCCCTACGAG. Protein: CAISESKDIPYE. The CDR3 in its entirety is CAISESKDIPYEQYF. The chain links TRBV10-3 to TRBJ2-7; tentative D call: TRBD1 (5 bases). Read data end 3 residues before the CDR3 end; the end is taken from the germline J gene. Trimming took off 0 bases at V and 2 bases at J, with 11 bases between the two ends. The CDR3 is 15 amino acids. The germline CDR1 and CDR2 sequences are ENHRY and SYGVKD.

This clone appeared many times. From the germline J gene comes the end of the CDR3, since the read stops 3 residues before it. The V and J genes are TRBV5-1 and TRBJ2-7; a weak D match, TRBD1 (6 bases). Trimming took off 1 base at V and 3 bases at J, with 14 bases between the two ends. The CDR3 has 15 residues. Germline CDR1 SGHRS, CDR2 YFSETQ. This CDR3 reads CASSLTGTGLYEQYF. The CDR3 DNA, read in part, is TGCGCCAGCAGCTTGACAGGGACCGGTCTCTACGAG.

This clone was recorded a few times. The chain's CDR3 is CSATTGASSNQPQHF. The covered CDR3 bases are TGCAGTGCCACGACAGGGGCATCTAGCAATCAGCCC. This chain links TRBV20-1 with TRBJ1-5; 8 positions agree with TRBD1. The read ends 3 residues before the CDR3 terminus; that terminus is restored from the germline J gene. J lost 0 bases, V lost 6 bases, and 7 bases had no gene match. The V gene's germline CDR1 is DFQATT and CDR2 SNEGSKA (reference sequence). The CDR3 contains 15 residues.

This clone has only a few counts. The read finishes 3 residues shy of the CDR3 end, and the germline J gene is used to complete it. The chain couples TRBV2 to TRBJ2-7; 7 nucleotides agree with TRBD1. The V gene's germline CDR1 is SNHLY and CDR2 FYNNEI. V shed 6 bases and J 4 bases; nucleotides not matched to a gene: 3. The CDR3 loop spans 12 amino acids. This CDR3 is CASRTGWYEQYF. CDR3 DNA, as far as it was read: TGTGCCAGCAGGACAGGGTGGTACGAG.

There are many counts of this clone. The CDR3 end lies 3 residues beyond the end of the read and is filled in from the germline J gene. The V gene is TRBV28, the J gene TRBJ2-1; D is uncertain. Trimming removed 5 bases at V and 7 bases at J, with 15 bases between. Per germline, CDR1 MDHEN and CDR2 SYDVKM. This CDR3 contains 14 residues. The chain's CDR3 is CASSPPAVRNEQFF. CDR3 DNA (partial): TGTGCCAGCAGTCCCCCTGCTGTCAGGAATGAG.

Many counts were recorded for this clone. Read coverage stops 3 residues before the CDR3 terminus; the germline J gene supplies the remainder. V usage is TRBV24-1 and J usage is TRBJ2-5; 8 bases are a match to TRBD1. V lost 4 bases and J lost 6; bases outside the gene matches: 3. Germline V gene data show CDR1 as KGHDR and CDR2 as SFDVKD. The CDR3 runs 13 residues. The CDR3 sequence: CATSETGAQTQYF. The CDR3 bases that were read are TGTGCCACCAGTGAGACAGGGGCGCAGACC.

This clone came up many times. The read finishes 3 residues shy of the CDR3 end, and the germline J gene is used to complete it. The same CDR3 also results from other DNA sequences found in this sample. The chain uses TRBV5-1 and TRBJ1-4, with TRBD1 matching over 7 bases. CDR1 is SGHRS and CDR2 is YFSETQ in the germline V gene. This CDR3 spans 15 amino acids. V lost 1 base to trimming and J lost 2 bases; unmatched junction nucleotides: 2. Incomplete CDR3 DNA: TGCGCCAGCAGCTTGACAGGGGACACTAATGAAAAA. This translates into CASSLTGDTNEK. The complete CDR3 protein is CASSLTGDTNEKLFF.